Below are 25 T cell receptor beta chains sequenced from a single sample in a study of T cell responses to AZD1222 COVID-19 vaccine. Some clones are missing from TCRdb's copy, which holds only in-frame ones; the method was immunoSEQ multiplex PCR. The sample lists about 110,000 clones; about 85% were seen once. This material consisted of peripheral blood, taken on day 0 of AZD1222 vaccination. The origin of the receptors is an adult in good health.

The chain couples TRBV29-1 to TRBJ2-1, with TRBD2 matching 13 bases. This CDR3 contains 15 residues. Germline values: CDR1 SQVTM, CDR2 ANQGSEA. V lost 6 bases to trimming and J lost 4 bases; unmatched junction nucleotides: 6. This CDR3 is CSVPGLAGVYNEQFF. CDR3 nucleotides: TGCAGCGTCCCCGGACTAGCGGGAGTGTACAATGAGCAGTTCTTC.

The rearrangement links TRBV28 to TRBJ2-7, with unresolved D. The CDR3 is made up of 13 amino acids. Trimming stripped 3 bases from V and 3 bases from J, with 9 bases between. Germline V gives CDR1 MDHEN, CDR2 SYDVKM. CDR3 bases: TGTGCCAGCAGTTTCCTAAATAGCTACGAGCAGTACTTC. The encoded protein is CASSFLNSYEQYF.

The chain couples TRBV7-9 to TRBJ2-1; D possibly corresponds to TRBD1 (6 bases). This CDR3 region has 15 residues. The germline V gene has CDR1 SEHNR and CDR2 FQNEAQ (reference sequence). V lost 5 bases to trimming and J lost 7 bases, with 18 bases between them. The CDR3, as DNA: TGTGCCAGCAGCCCGGGACATTTAATTGGAAATGAGCAGTTCTTC. Protein product: CASSPGHLIGNEQFF.

This clone appeared a few times. The chain links TRBV11-1 to TRBJ2-2, with 7 bases identical to TRBD2. Germline loops: CDR1 SGHAT, CDR2 FQDESV (reference sequence). There are 15 residues in the CDR3. V was clipped by 7 bases and J by 3 bases; unmatched bases: 8. CDR3 amino acids: CASTALGGDTGELFF. The DNA of the CDR3 is TGTGCCAGCACCGCCCTGGGGGGGGACACCGGGGAGCTGTTTTTT.

Comments on this clone: At one of its ends the junction is not consistent with the germline gene, which may arise from a read error. This chain connects TRBV15 to TRBJ1-2, with D possibly being TRBD1 (6 bases). Germline V gene lookup returns CDR1 LNHNV and CDR2 YYDKDF (reference sequence). CDR3 length equals 13 residues. The CDR3 DNA sequence: TGTGCCACCAGCGGAGACAGGAACTATGGCTACACCTTC. Translating it yields CATSGDRNYGYTF.

The genes are TRBV5-6 and TRBJ2-7, with 7 bases that match TRBD2. Germline loops: CDR1 SGHDT, CDR2 YYEEEE. The V and J ends lost 3 bases and 3 bases, in that order; junction bases with no gene match: 6. This CDR3 has 14 amino acids. Here the CDR3 DNA reads TGTGCCAGCAGCTCCGTGGGGAGGGGCTACGAGCAGTACTTC. This translates into CASSSVGRGYEQYF.

This sequence joins TRBV7-2 and TRBJ1-2; D gene uncertain. This CDR3 has 15 residues. Per germline, CDR1 SGHTA and CDR2 FQGNSA. V shed 5 bases and J shed 10 bases, with 23 bases lying between them. The CDR3 is CASSTRPGRITVYTF. The CDR3 DNA follows: TGTGCCAGCAGCACACGGCCAGGCCGAATTACGGTCTACACCTTC.

This chain links TRBV4-1 with TRBJ1-6; 8 bases map to TRBD1. V dropped 2 bases and J dropped 7; count of bases not matched to a gene: 10. The CDR3 consists of 17 residues. Germline CDR1 MGHRA, CDR2 YSYEKL. The DNA of the CDR3 is TGCGCCAGCAGCCAAATACAGGGGGTAAATTTGAATTCACCCCTCCACTTT. It codes for CASSQIQGVNLNSPLHF.

The rearrangement links TRBV9 to TRBJ1-6, with no clear D. The germline gives CDR1 SGDLS, CDR2 YYNGEE. With 1 base removed from V and 5 bases from J, the gap between germline ends came to 7 bases. The CDR3 length is 14 residues. The CDR3 loop reads CASSVRGDNSPLHF. Here the CDR3 DNA reads TGTGCCAGCAGCGTACGGGGAGATAATTCACCCCTCCACTTT.

This clone came up a few times. The genes are TRBV14 and TRBJ2-5; the D gene is possibly TRBD2 (6 bases). Trimming stripped 4 bases from V and 7 bases from J, with 13 bases between. Per germline, CDR1 SGHDN and CDR2 FVKESK. The CDR3 loop spans 13 amino acids. CDR3 loop: CASSPRTGATQYF. The DNA of the CDR3 is TGTGCCAGCAGCCCCCGCACGGGAGCGACCCAGTACTTC.

This chain uses TRBV24-1 with TRBJ1-1, with TRBD1 as a possible D gene (6 bases). This CDR3 has 13 amino acids. Germline V lookup: CDR1 KGHDR, CDR2 SFDVKD. Between the trimmed V and J ends, which lost 9 bases and 11 bases, there was a span of 21 bases. The CDR3 here is CATGPDRFNEAFF. The CDR3 region has the DNA TGTGCCACCGGCCCTGACAGGTTTAATGAGGCTTTCTTT.

The CDR3 sequence is CASSGLGLAKNIQYF. The CDR3 nucleotides read TGTGCCAGCAGTGGTTTAGGACTAGCCAAAAACATTCAGTACTTC. V gene TRBV25-1 combines with J gene TRBJ2-4, with D possibly matching TRBD2 (5 bases). The CDR3 length is 15 residues. In germline, CDR1 is MGHDK, CDR2 SYGVNS. Trimming took off 4 bases at V and 0 bases at J, with 10 bases between the two ends.

The chain combines TRBV4-3 with TRBJ2-3; 11 nucleotides match TRBD2. V trimming: 4 bases; J trimming: 4 bases; junction bases outside the gene matches: 4. This CDR3 has 15 residues. Germline V gene sequence: CDR1 LGHNA, CDR2 YSLEER. The CDR3 sequence: CASSRGLAASDTQYF. Written as DNA, the CDR3 is TGCGCCAGCAGCCGGGGACTAGCGGCGTCAGATACGCAGTATTTT.

The genes are TRBV6-6 and TRBJ2-5; D uncertain. There are 12 residues in the CDR3. The V gene's germline CDR1 is MNHNY and CDR2 SVGAGI (reference sequence). V lost 2 bases and J lost 4, with 5 bases in between. The CDR3: CASSYQRETQYF. The CDR3 nucleotides are TGTGCCAGCAGTTACCAAAGAGAGACCCAGTACTTC.

J is TRBJ1-1 and V is TRBV4-1, with a tentative D call TRBD1 (6 bases). CDR3 length: 17 amino acids. The V gene lost 1 base and the J gene lost 0 bases, with 15 bases spanning the gap. Germline CDR1 and CDR2: MGHRA and YSYEKL. Written as DNA, the CDR3 is TGCGCCAGCAGCCAAGCCCTTAGGACAGAATTGAACACTGAAGCTTTCTTT. It translates to CASSQALRTELNTEAFF.

The chain employs TRBV11-3 and TRBJ2-1; tentatively, D is TRBD2 (5 bases). Per the germline V gene, CDR1 is SGHNT and CDR2 is YENEEA. The CDR3 extends over 19 amino acids. V lost 0 bases to trimming and J lost 4 bases, with 22 bases between them. CDR3 nucleotides: TGTGCCAGCAGCTTAGATCGAGGGCCCCCGGTGGCGCGGTACAATGAGCAGTTCTTC. Protein sequence: CASSLDRGPPVARYNEQFF. The whole variable domain, filled in from reference TRBV11-3 and TRBJ2-1, reads EAGVVQSPRYKIIEKKQPVAFWCNPISGHNTLYWYLQNLGQGPELLIRYENEEAVDDSQLPKDRFSAERLKGVDSTLKIQPAELGDSAVYLCASSLDRGPPVARYNEQFFGPGTRLTVL.

This clone was picked up one time. V usage is TRBV6-5 and J usage is TRBJ1-1; D gene ambiguous. This CDR3 is 15 amino acids long. V was shortened by 0 bases and J by 0 bases, with 8 bases between the two germline ends. Germline values: CDR1 MNHEY, CDR2 SVGAGI. CDR3 in DNA: TGTGCCAGCAGTTACTCGAAACAGCTGAACACTGAAGCTTTCTTT. Its translation: CASSYSKQLNTEAFF.

The V and J genes are TRBV12-3 or TRBV12-4 and TRBJ1-1; D uncertain. This CDR3 region has 12 residues. V lost 1 base and J lost 7, with 7 bases in between. This chain's CDR3 is CASSLVSVEAFF. CDR3 nucleotide sequence: TGTGCCAGCAGTTTAGTTAGCGTTGAAGCTTTCTTT.

V and J are TRBV6-5 and TRBJ1-1; weak D call: TRBD1 (5 bases). Trimming took off 7 bases at V and 4 bases at J, with 13 bases between the two ends. In germline, CDR1 is MNHEY, CDR2 SVGAGI. The CDR3 sequence is 13 residues long. The CDR3 region has the DNA TGTGCCAGCACCCCTGACAGTCTCACTGAAGCTTTCTTT. Translated, it gives CASTPDSLTEAFF.

The gene calls are TRBV15 and TRBJ2-1; D is possibly TRBD2 (7 bases). This CDR3 region has 16 residues. V was clipped by 2 bases and J by 5 bases, with 16 bases between them. The germline CDR1 and CDR2 sequences are LNHNV and YYDKDF (reference sequence). The DNA of the CDR3 is TGTGCCACCAGCAGACAAGGGGGAGGGTGGGACAATGAGCAGTTCTTC. It yields the protein CATSRQGGGWDNEQFF.

J is TRBJ1-4 and V is TRBV27; D unclear. The CDR3 runs to 14 residues. Trimming removed 2 bases from V and 7 bases from J, with 11 bases in between. CDR1 and CDR2 from the germline V gene are MNHEY and SMNVEV (reference sequence). CDR3: CASSLGQSGEKLFF. CDR3 in DNA: TGTGCCAGCAGTTTAGGGCAGTCAGGTGAAAAACTGTTTTTT.

The rearrangement joins TRBV7-2 to TRBJ1-2; TRBD1 aligns across 8 bases. This CDR3 contains 17 residues. J lost 8 bases, V lost 0 bases, and 14 bases had no gene match. Germline CDR1 reads SGHTA; CDR2 reads FQGNSA. CDR3 protein: CASSLAHPGQVIAGYTF. The CDR3, as DNA: TGTGCCAGCAGCTTAGCCCATCCGGGACAGGTTATTGCGGGCTACACCTTC.

This clone has just a few counts. This rearrangement joins TRBV14 to TRBJ1-2; D remains unclear. Germline V CDR1 and CDR2: SGHDN, FVKESK. The CDR3 consists of 15 residues. V dropped 0 bases and J dropped 10 bases, with 18 bases sitting between them. The CDR3 DNA reads TGTGCCAGCAGCCAAGATCTTAGCCCGATCGACCCCTACACCTTC. Its translation is CASSQDLSPIDPYTF.

This chain links TRBV7-9 with TRBJ1-3; 7 bases are a match to TRBD1. Losses at the gene ends were 5 bases for V and 0 bases for J; bases not matched to a gene: 7. The germline V gene encodes CDR1 SEHNR and CDR2 FQNEAQ (reference sequence). The CDR3 runs to 16 residues. The CDR3 spells CASSPQGTLSGNTIYF. DNA of the CDR3: TGTGCCAGCAGCCCACAGGGGACGCTCTCTGGAAACACCATATATTTT. Combining the CDR3 with reference TRBV7-9 and TRBJ1-3 gives the whole variable domain DTGVSQNPRHKITKRGQNVTFRCDPISEHNRLYWYRQTLGQGPEFLTYFQNEAQLEKSRLLSDRFSAERPKGSFSTLEIQRTEQGDSAMYLCASSPQGTLSGNTIYFGEGSWLTVV.

This rearrangement joins TRBV6-1 to TRBJ2-3, with TRBD2 matching over 7 bases. CDR3 size: 15 residues. Germline trimming cut 3 bases from V and 2 bases from J; bases unmatched to any gene: 5. Germline V gene data show CDR1 as MNHNS and CDR2 as SASEGT. The CDR3 loop reads CASSEVAGDTDTQYF. The CDR3 DNA sequence: TGTGCCAGCAGTGAGGTAGCGGGCGACACAGATACGCAGTATTTT.